This T cell receptor beta chain was sequenced in a study of cytomegalovirus exposure and HLA in healthy donors. Concerning this clone: Its target is not known.

The PCR employed 60 Vbeta primers together with 13 Jbeta primers. Generated by immunoSEQ multiplex PCR, the TCRdb table keeps only in-frame clones and is missing some. The table includes 150,000 to 200,000 clones, roughly 77% detected once. The study's findings and limits: The listing of roughly 160 TCR beta chains classed them as cytomegalovirus-associated.

This receptor was taken from a woman aged 18-29 years in good health and CMV-seronegative. Material: PBMCs.

In DNA, the CDR3 is TGTGCCAGCAGTTCGGGGACAGGAGAAAATCAGCCCCAGCATTTT. Translation: CASSSGTGENQPQHF. V is TRBV27 and J is TRBJ1-5; 8 bases map to TRBD1. Germline V gene data show CDR1 as MNHEY and CDR2 as SMNVEV (reference sequence). Germline trimming cut 4 bases from V and 4 bases from J; bases unmatched to any gene: 6. The CDR3 totals 15 residues.